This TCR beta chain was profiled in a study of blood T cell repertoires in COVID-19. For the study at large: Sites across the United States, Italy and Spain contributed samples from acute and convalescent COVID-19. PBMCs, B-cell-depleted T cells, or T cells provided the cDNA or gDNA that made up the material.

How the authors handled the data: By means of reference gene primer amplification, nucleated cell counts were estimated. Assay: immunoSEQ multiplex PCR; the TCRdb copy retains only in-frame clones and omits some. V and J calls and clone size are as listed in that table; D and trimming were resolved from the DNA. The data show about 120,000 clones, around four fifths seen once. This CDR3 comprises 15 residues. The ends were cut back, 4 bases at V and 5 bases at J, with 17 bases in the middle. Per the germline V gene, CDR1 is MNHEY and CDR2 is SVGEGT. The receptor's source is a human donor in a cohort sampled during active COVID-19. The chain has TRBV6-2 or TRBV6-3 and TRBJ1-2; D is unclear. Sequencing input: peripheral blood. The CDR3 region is CASSSGFNLVYGYTF. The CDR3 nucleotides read TGTGCCAGCAGTTCCGGGTTCAACCTAGTTTATGGCTACACCTTC.